A few counts support the clone carrying this T cell receptor beta chain. The germline CDR1 and CDR2 sequences are MNHNS and SASEGT. The CDR3 spans 14 residues. V lost 3 bases to trimming and J lost 2 bases, with 11 bases between them. In the original analysis: Nucleated cell number was recorded as an estimate derived from reference gene primer amplification. Repertoires were generated with immunoSEQ multiplex PCR, while TCRdb's copy carries only in-frame clones and drops some. From that table come the V and J calls and clone size; the DNA was used to work out D and trimming. This sample carries roughly 240,000 clones, 65% to 90% of them seen once, and the ten largest clones take 4% to 6%. The source of the sample is a study of blood T cell repertoires in COVID-19. Overall study context: PBMCs, B-cell-depleted T cells, or T cells provided the cDNA or gDNA that made up the material.

This clonotype was obtained from a man in his fifties with COVID-19, enrolled during active disease. The chain uses TRBV6-1 and TRBJ2-7, with D uncertain. Sequenced sample: peripheral blood. The CDR3 bases are TGTGCCAGCAGTGACATTCGGGTTCCCTACGAGCAGTACTTC. Amino acid sequence: CASSDIRVPYEQYF.